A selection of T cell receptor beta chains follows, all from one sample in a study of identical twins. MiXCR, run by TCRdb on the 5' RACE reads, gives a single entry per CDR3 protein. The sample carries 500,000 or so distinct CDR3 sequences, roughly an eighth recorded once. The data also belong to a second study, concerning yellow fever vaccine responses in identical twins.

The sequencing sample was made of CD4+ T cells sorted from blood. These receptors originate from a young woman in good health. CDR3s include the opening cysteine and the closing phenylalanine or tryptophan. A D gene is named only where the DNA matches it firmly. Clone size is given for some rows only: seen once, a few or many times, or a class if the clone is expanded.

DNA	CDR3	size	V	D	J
TGTGCCAGCAGAGGTAGAGCGGGGAAATACGAGCAGTACTTC	CASRGRAGKYEQYF	few	TRBV6-1	TRBD2	TRBJ2-7
TGTGCCAGCAGCGTTAGCGGGATTCCCTACAATGAGCAGTTCTTC	CASSVSGIPYNEQFF	few	TRBV7-8	TRBD2	TRBJ2-1
TGCGCCAGCAGCCAAGAGCGGACACGAAGCACAGATACGCAGTATTTT	CASSQERTRSTDTQYF	many	TRBV4-1	NA	TRBJ2-3
TGTGCCAGCAGCTTACGAAGGACCCCCGGACAGGGGACTGAAGCTTTCTTT	CASSLRRTPGQGTEAFF	NA	TRBV6-5	TRBD1	TRBJ1-1
TGTGCCAGCAGCCAAATAAGAAGGGGGGGACCCTACGAGCAGTACTTC	CASSQIRRGGPYEQYF	NA	TRBV11-2	NA	TRBJ2-7
TGCAGTGCTAGGGAGATAGTGGGGACCCAGTACTTC	CSAREIVGTQYF	many	TRBV20-1	NA	TRBJ2-5
TGTGCCAGCGCGCCAGCGGGGGGGCTCGAGAAGTACTTC	CASAPAGGLEKYF	NA	TRBV6-1	TRBD2	TRBJ2-7
TGTGCCAGCAGCTTGACGGAACTCGGATACGAGCAGTACTTC	CASSLTELGYEQYF	many	TRBV5-5	NA	TRBJ2-7
TGCGCCAGCAGCTTGGTCAGGACAGGGCCCTACAATGAGCAGTTCTTC	CASSLVRTGPYNEQFF	few	TRBV5-1	TRBD1	TRBJ2-1
TGTGCCAGCAGTGAAATGGGGGCTGAAGCTTTCTTT	CASSEMGAEAFF	NA	TRBV2	NA	TRBJ1-1
TGTGCCAGCATTGAGTCCGGGACCCACAATGAGCAGTTCTTC	CASIESGTHNEQFF	few	TRBV6-2/TRBV6-3	NA	TRBJ2-1
TGTGCCAGCAGGGGGACAGGGGGTTTCGAGCAGTACTTC	CASRGTGGFEQYF	few	TRBV25-1	TRBD1	TRBJ2-7
TGTGCCAGCAGCGTATCCCCAGGGGGCCGTGCCCTAACCGGGGAGCTGTTTTTT	CASSVSPGGRALTGELFF	few	TRBV9	TRBD1	TRBJ2-2
TGTGCCAGCAGCCCCGTGGGAGTCACAGATACGCAGTATTTT	CASSPVGVTDTQYF	NA	TRBV27	NA	TRBJ2-3
TGTGCCAGCAGCGGCCGGGACGGGGTTTACTACGAGCAGTACTTC	CASSGRDGVYYEQYF	many	TRBV6-2/TRBV6-3	NA	TRBJ2-7
TGCGCCAGCAGCTTGTTTTCTAGCGGGACGGGGGGGGCCAAAAACATTCAGTACTTC	CASSLFSSGTGGAKNIQYF	few	TRBV5-1	TRBD2	TRBJ2-4
TGTGCCAGCAGCCCCCAAAGGGCTAGCGGGAGTCTCGGGACCCAGTACTTC	CASSPQRASGSLGTQYF	few	TRBV7-2	TRBD2	TRBJ2-5